This is a list of T cell receptor beta chains from one sample in a study of cytomegalovirus exposure and HLA in healthy donors. Method: immunoSEQ multiplex PCR; TCRdb's copy keeps in-frame clones and lacks some. The repertoire consists of some 130,000 clones, with over 50% occurring once and the leading ten covering approximately 1.6%. Sample: PBMCs. Receptors originate from a human donor in good health. Both conserved end residues are part of each CDR3. D genes are given only for firm matches. Clone size appears in some rows only: once, few, many, or a class for an expanded clone.

CDR3aa: CASRAGDEQYF
CDR3nt: TGTGCCAGCCGTGCAGGGGACGAGCAGTACTTC
v_gene: TRBV2
j_gene: TRBJ2-7
abundance: .
d_gene: .

CDR3aa: CASSLSPDRGVAKLFF
CDR3nt: TGTGCCAGCAGTTTATCCCCAGACAGGGGTGTAGCAAAACTGTTTTTT
v_gene: TRBV27
j_gene: TRBJ1-4
abundance: .
d_gene: TRBD1

CDR3aa: CASSRGSGETYNEQFF
CDR3nt: TGCGCCAGCAGCCGGGGGTCTGGGGAGACCTACAATGAGCAGTTCTTC
v_gene: TRBV5-1
j_gene: TRBJ2-1
abundance: .
d_gene: .

CDR3aa: CASLNRGANQPQHF
CDR3nt: TGTGCCAGTTTAAACAGGGGCGCAAATCAGCCCCAGCATTTT
v_gene: TRBV19
j_gene: TRBJ1-5
abundance: few
d_gene: TRBD1

CDR3aa: CASSKGTAGTSADNEQFF
CDR3nt: TGTGCCAGCAGCAAAGGGACAGCCGGGACTAGCGCCGACAATGAGCAGTTCTTC
v_gene: TRBV9
j_gene: TRBJ2-1
abundance: .
d_gene: TRBD2

CDR3aa: CASSMRAWDTEAFF
CDR3nt: TGTGCCAGTAGTATGAGGGCATGGGACACTGAAGCTTTCTTT
v_gene: TRBV19
j_gene: TRBJ1-1
abundance: few
d_gene: .

CDR3aa: CASSSGLASYNEQFF
CDR3nt: TGTGCCAGCAGTTCGGGACTAGCGTCCTACAATGAGCAGTTCTTC
v_gene: TRBV6-5
j_gene: TRBJ2-1
abundance: .
d_gene: TRBD2

CDR3aa: CASSEIGGGVYGYTF
CDR3nt: TGTGCCAGCAGTGAAATCGGGGGGGGTGTGTATGGCTACACCTTC
v_gene: TRBV25-1
j_gene: TRBJ1-2
abundance: .
d_gene: .

CDR3aa: CASSGLAGDNEQFF
CDR3nt: TGTGCCAGCTCCGGACTAGCGGGAGACAATGAGCAGTTCTTC
v_gene: TRBV18
j_gene: TRBJ2-1
abundance: .
d_gene: TRBD2

CDR3aa: CAWGRDSANYEQYF
CDR3nt: TGTGCCTGGGGGAGGGACTCCGCCAACTACGAGCAGTACTTC
v_gene: TRBV30
j_gene: TRBJ2-7
abundance: .
d_gene: TRBD2

CDR3aa: CASSTRDTRTQETQYF
CDR3nt: TGTGCCAGTAGTACCCGGGACACAAGGACCCAAGAGACCCAGTACTTC
v_gene: TRBV19
j_gene: TRBJ2-5
abundance: few
d_gene: .

CDR3aa: CASSYGTGRTYEQYF
CDR3nt: TGTGCCAGCAGTTACGGGACAGGGAGGACCTACGAGCAGTACTTC
v_gene: TRBV6-5
j_gene: TRBJ2-7
abundance: .
d_gene: TRBD1

CDR3aa: CASGMDSSEQYF
CDR3nt: TGTGCTAGTGGCATGGACAGCTCCGAGCAGTACTTC
v_gene: TRBV12-5
j_gene: TRBJ2-7
abundance: .
d_gene: .

CDR3aa: CASSVPDIYLNQPQHF
CDR3nt: TGTGCCAGCAGCGTCCCGGACATATATCTAAATCAGCCCCAGCATTTT
v_gene: TRBV9
j_gene: TRBJ1-5
abundance: .
d_gene: .

CDR3aa: CASRLEGGNSPLHF
CDR3nt: TGTGCCAGCAGGCTGGAGGGCGGCAATTCACCCCTCCACTTT
v_gene: TRBV6-1
j_gene: TRBJ1-6
abundance: .
d_gene: .

CDR3aa: CASSQDGLAGVANTGELFF
CDR3nt: TGCGCCAGCAGCCAAGATGGACTAGCGGGAGTAGCGAACACCGGGGAGCTGTTTTTT
v_gene: TRBV4-1
j_gene: TRBJ2-2
abundance: .
d_gene: TRBD2

CDR3aa: CASSATRNTDTQYF
CDR3nt: TGTGCCAGCAGTGCAACCAGGAACACAGATACGCAGTATTTT
v_gene: TRBV6-1
j_gene: TRBJ2-3
abundance: few
d_gene: .

CDR3aa: CASNQGDTQYF
CDR3nt: TGTGCCAGCAACCAGGGGGATACGCAGTATTTT
v_gene: TRBV27
j_gene: TRBJ2-3
abundance: .
d_gene: .

CDR3aa: CAIRGGPGETQYF
CDR3nt: TGTGCCATCAGGGGTGGCCCCGGGGAGACCCAGTACTTC
v_gene: TRBV10-3
j_gene: TRBJ2-5
abundance: .
d_gene: .

CDR3aa: CASSLGLAGGYGELFF
CDR3nt: TGTGCCAGCAGTTTAGGGCTAGCGGGAGGGTACGGGGAGCTGTTTTTT
v_gene: TRBV27
j_gene: TRBJ2-2
abundance: .
d_gene: TRBD2

CDR3aa: CASSDPWGQGASTAEQYF
CDR3nt: TGTGCCAGTAGTGATCCTTGGGGACAGGGGGCGAGTACGGCCGAGCAGTACTTC
v_gene: TRBV19
j_gene: TRBJ2-7
abundance: .
d_gene: TRBD1

CDR3aa: CAIRGGRASGRADNEQFF
CDR3nt: TGTGCCATCAGGGGTGGCCGGGCGAGCGGGAGGGCCGACAATGAGCAGTTCTTC
v_gene: TRBV10-3
j_gene: TRBJ2-1
abundance: once
d_gene: TRBD2

CDR3aa: CASSLAPGQGYNEQFF
CDR3nt: TGCGCCAGCAGCTTGGCCCCGGGACAGGGATACAATGAGCAGTTCTTC
v_gene: TRBV5-1
j_gene: TRBJ2-1
abundance: .
d_gene: TRBD1

CDR3aa: CASSKTWATNEKLFF
CDR3nt: TGTGCCAGCAGCAAGACTTGGGCAACTAATGAAAAACTGTTTTTT
v_gene: TRBV9
j_gene: TRBJ1-4
abundance: .
d_gene: .

CDR3aa: CASSSTSETQYF
CDR3nt: TGTGCCAGCAGCTCGACATCAGAGACCCAGTACTTC
v_gene: TRBV7-2
j_gene: TRBJ2-5
abundance: few
d_gene: .

CDR3aa: CASSHGAGESYEQYF
CDR3nt: TGTGCCAGCAGCCATGGGGCAGGGGAGTCCTACGAGCAGTACTTC
v_gene: TRBV5-8
j_gene: TRBJ2-7
abundance: few
d_gene: .

CDR3aa: CASSLPGGGYEQYF
CDR3nt: TGTGCCAGCAGCCTGCCCGGGGGGGGCTACGAGCAGTACTTC
v_gene: TRBV7-9
j_gene: TRBJ2-7
abundance: .
d_gene: TRBD2

CDR3aa: CASSPTGTGSYEQYF
CDR3nt: TGTGCCAGCAGTCCCACCGGGACAGGATCCTACGAGCAGTACTTC
v_gene: TRBV2
j_gene: TRBJ2-7
abundance: .
d_gene: TRBD1

CDR3aa: CASRTGQSTDTQYF
CDR3nt: TGTGCCAGCAGAACCGGACAGAGTACAGATACGCAGTATTTT
v_gene: TRBV6-5
j_gene: TRBJ2-3
abundance: .
d_gene: .

CDR3aa: CASSEGQASNEKLFF
CDR3nt: TGTGCCAGCAGCGAGGGACAGGCTTCGAATGAAAAACTGTTTTTT
v_gene: TRBV9
j_gene: TRBJ1-4
abundance: .
d_gene: TRBD1

CDR3aa: CASSLAGGPVTGELFF
CDR3nt: TGTGCCAGCAGCCTAGCGGGAGGGCCGGTCACCGGGGAGCTGTTTTTT
v_gene: TRBV2
j_gene: TRBJ2-2
abundance: .
d_gene: TRBD2

CDR3aa: CSVAVQRTGELFF
CDR3nt: TGCAGCGTTGCGGTCCAGCGCACCGGGGAGCTGTTTTTT
v_gene: TRBV29-1
j_gene: TRBJ2-2
abundance: few
d_gene: .

CDR3aa: CASSYSTGPVFF
CDR3nt: TGTGCCAGCAGTTACTCGACTGGCCCGGTGTTTTTT
v_gene: TRBV6-5
j_gene: TRBJ2-2
abundance: .
d_gene: .

CDR3aa: CASSPSWDSISYEQYF
CDR3nt: TGTGCCAGCAGTCCTAGTTGGGACTCAATATCCTACGAGCAGTACTTC
v_gene: TRBV27
j_gene: TRBJ2-7
abundance: .
d_gene: .

CDR3aa: CASSLGQGPQETQYF
CDR3nt: TGTGCCAGCAGCTTAGGGCAGGGCCCACAAGAGACCCAGTACTTC
v_gene: TRBV7-2
j_gene: TRBJ2-5
abundance: .
d_gene: .

CDR3aa: CASSAGGQPNNEQFF
CDR3nt: TGTGCCAGCAGCGCAGGCGGACAGCCTAACAATGAGCAGTTCTTC
v_gene: TRBV9
j_gene: TRBJ2-1
abundance: few
d_gene: .

CDR3aa: CASSHRDSPTGGYTF
CDR3nt: TGTGCCAGCAGCCACCGGGACAGCCCAACGGGGGGCTACACCTTC
v_gene: TRBV28
j_gene: TRBJ1-2
abundance: .
d_gene: TRBD1

CDR3aa: CASSGLRGPTNEKLFF
CDR3nt: TGTGCCAGCAGTGGGTTGAGGGGGCCCACTAATGAAAAACTGTTTTTT
v_gene: TRBV25-1
j_gene: TRBJ1-4
abundance: .
d_gene: TRBD1

CDR3aa: CASSPGGQYEQYF
CDR3nt: TGTGCCAGTAGCCCAGGGGGTCAATACGAGCAGTACTTC
v_gene: TRBV19
j_gene: TRBJ2-7
abundance: .
d_gene: TRBD1

CDR3aa: CASSLNRYDEQYF
CDR3nt: TGTGCCAGCAGTTTAAACAGGTACGACGAGCAGTACTTC
v_gene: TRBV28
j_gene: TRBJ2-7
abundance: .
d_gene: .

CDR3aa: CASSSQGGAYYGYTF
CDR3nt: TGTGCCAGCAGCAGCCAGGGGGGCGCCTACTATGGCTACACCTTC
v_gene: TRBV11-3
j_gene: TRBJ1-2
abundance: .
d_gene: TRBD1

CDR3aa: CASGGLAADNEQFF
CDR3nt: TGTGCCAGCGGCGGGCTAGCGGCGGACAATGAGCAGTTCTTC
v_gene: TRBV9
j_gene: TRBJ2-1
abundance: .
d_gene: TRBD2

CDR3aa: CASLEGFSSYEQYF
CDR3nt: TGTGCCAGCTTGGAGGGATTCAGCTCCTACGAGCAGTACTTC
v_gene: TRBV6-6
j_gene: TRBJ2-7
abundance: .
d_gene: .

CDR3aa: CASSFAGAYEQYF
CDR3nt: TGTGCCAGCAGCTTTGCGGGAGCCTACGAGCAGTACTTC
v_gene: TRBV7-9
j_gene: TRBJ2-7
abundance: .
d_gene: TRBD2

CDR3aa: CATSRGHRTGEETQYF
CDR3nt: TGTGCCACCAGCAGAGGTCATCGGACAGGGGAAGAGACCCAGTACTTC
v_gene: TRBV15
j_gene: TRBJ2-5
abundance: .
d_gene: TRBD1

CDR3aa: CASSHPPSAGGPKFF
CDR3nt: TGCGCCAGCAGCCACCCCCCCTCCGCGGGAGGGCCTAAGTTCTTC
v_gene: TRBV4-1
j_gene: TRBJ2-1
abundance: .
d_gene: TRBD2

CDR3aa: CASEHGGTLRTSGKGSAYEQYF
CDR3nt: TGCGCCAGCGAACATGGGGGGACACTTCGGACTAGCGGGAAAGGCAGCGCCTACGAGCAGTACTTC
v_gene: TRBV5-1
j_gene: TRBJ2-7
abundance: once
d_gene: TRBD2

CDR3aa: CASSATGENEKLFF
CDR3nt: TGTGCCAGCAGCGCGACAGGGGAAAATGAAAAACTGTTTTTT
v_gene: TRBV9
j_gene: TRBJ1-4
abundance: .
d_gene: TRBD1

CDR3aa: CASSLAAGLAGAYEQYF
CDR3nt: TGTGCCAGCAGCTTAGCTGCCGGGCTAGCGGGAGCCTACGAGCAGTACTTC
v_gene: TRBV7-6
j_gene: TRBJ2-7
abundance: .
d_gene: TRBD2

CDR3aa: CASSPGGLGGGGYEQYF
CDR3nt: TGTGCCAGCAGCCCCGGTGGGCTTGGCGGGGGGGGCTACGAGCAGTACTTC
v_gene: TRBV4-2
j_gene: TRBJ2-7
abundance: .
d_gene: TRBD2

CDR3aa: CASTKIQGLYQETQYF
CDR3nt: TGTGCCAGCACTAAAATTCAGGGCCTGTACCAAGAGACCCAGTACTTC
v_gene: TRBV2
j_gene: TRBJ2-5
abundance: .
d_gene: .

CDR3aa: CASSLALSYEQYF
CDR3nt: TGCGCCAGCAGCTTGGCCCTCAGTTACGAGCAGTACTTC
v_gene: TRBV5-1
j_gene: TRBJ2-7
abundance: .
d_gene: .

CDR3aa: CASSIVFRPPGEQYF
CDR3nt: TGTGCCAGTAGTATAGTTTTTCGGCCTCCGGGGGAGCAGTACTTC
v_gene: TRBV19
j_gene: TRBJ2-7
abundance: few
d_gene: .

CDR3aa: CASSVSREHGYTF
CDR3nt: TGTGCCAGCAGTGTATCCAGGGAACATGGCTACACCTTC
v_gene: TRBV2
j_gene: TRBJ1-2
abundance: .
d_gene: .

CDR3aa: CASSAGTGGADTQYF
CDR3nt: TGTGCCAGCAGCGCCGGGACAGGGGGCGCAGATACGCAGTATTTT
v_gene: TRBV9
j_gene: TRBJ2-3
abundance: .
d_gene: TRBD1